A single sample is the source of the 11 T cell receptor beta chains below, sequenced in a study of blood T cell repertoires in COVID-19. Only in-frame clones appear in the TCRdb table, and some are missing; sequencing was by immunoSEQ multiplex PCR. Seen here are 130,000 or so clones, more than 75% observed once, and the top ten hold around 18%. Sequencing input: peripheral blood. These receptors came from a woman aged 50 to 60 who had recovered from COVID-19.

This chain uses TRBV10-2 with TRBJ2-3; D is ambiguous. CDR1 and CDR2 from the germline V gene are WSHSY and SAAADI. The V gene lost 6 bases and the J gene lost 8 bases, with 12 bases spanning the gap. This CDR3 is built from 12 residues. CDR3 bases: TGCGCCAGCAGGGCGACTGCTGGTACGCAGTATTTT. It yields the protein CASRATAGTQYF.

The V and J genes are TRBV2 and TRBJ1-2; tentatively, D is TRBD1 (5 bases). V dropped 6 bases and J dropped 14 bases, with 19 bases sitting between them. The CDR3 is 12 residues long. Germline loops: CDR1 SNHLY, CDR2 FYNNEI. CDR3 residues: CASSATQGAWTF. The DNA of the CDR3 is TGTGCCAGCAGCGCTACCCAGGGCGCTTGGACCTTC.

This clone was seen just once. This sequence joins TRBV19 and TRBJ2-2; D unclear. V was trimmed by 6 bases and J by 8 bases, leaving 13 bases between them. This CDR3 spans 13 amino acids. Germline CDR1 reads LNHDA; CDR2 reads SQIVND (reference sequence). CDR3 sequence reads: CASSAAYVGELFF. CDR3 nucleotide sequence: TGTGCCAGTAGCGCCGCGTACGTGGGGGAGCTGTTTTTT.

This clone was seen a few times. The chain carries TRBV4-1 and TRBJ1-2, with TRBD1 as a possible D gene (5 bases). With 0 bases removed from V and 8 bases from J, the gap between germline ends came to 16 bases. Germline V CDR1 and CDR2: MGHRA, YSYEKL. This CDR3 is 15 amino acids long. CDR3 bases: TGCGCCAGCAGCCAAGATTACTTTAGGGGTTTCGGCTACACCTTC. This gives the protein CASSQDYFRGFGYTF.

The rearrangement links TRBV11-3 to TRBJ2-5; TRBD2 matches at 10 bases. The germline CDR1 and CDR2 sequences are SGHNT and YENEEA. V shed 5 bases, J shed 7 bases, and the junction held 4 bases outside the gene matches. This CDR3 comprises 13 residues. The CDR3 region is CASSPSGSGTQYF. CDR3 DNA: TGTGCCAGCAGCCCTAGCGGGAGCGGGACCCAGTACTTC. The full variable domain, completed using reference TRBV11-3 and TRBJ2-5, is EAGVVQSPRYKIIEKKQPVAFWCNPISGHNTLYWYLQNLGQGPELLIRYENEEAVDDSQLPKDRFSAERLKGVDSTLKIQPAELGDSAVYLCASSPSGSGTQYFGPGTRLLVL.

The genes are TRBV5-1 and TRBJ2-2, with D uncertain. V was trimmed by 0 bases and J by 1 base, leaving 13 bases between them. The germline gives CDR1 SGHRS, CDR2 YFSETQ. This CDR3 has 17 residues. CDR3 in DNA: TGCGCCAGCAGCTTGGGACCCAGCGTTCAGAACACCGGGGAGCTGTTTTTT. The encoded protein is CASSLGPSVQNTGELFF.

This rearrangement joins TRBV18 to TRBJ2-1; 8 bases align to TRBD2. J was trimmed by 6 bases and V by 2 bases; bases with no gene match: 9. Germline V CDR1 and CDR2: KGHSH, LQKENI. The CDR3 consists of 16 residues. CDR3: CASSPSGTSLVNEQFF. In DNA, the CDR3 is TGTGCCAGCTCACCATCCGGGACTAGTCTGGTCAATGAGCAGTTCTTC.

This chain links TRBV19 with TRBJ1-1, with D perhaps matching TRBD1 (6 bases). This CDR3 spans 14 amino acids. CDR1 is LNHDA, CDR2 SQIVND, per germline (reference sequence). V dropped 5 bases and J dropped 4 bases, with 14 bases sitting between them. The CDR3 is CASSVTGIGTEAFF. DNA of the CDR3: TGTGCCAGTAGTGTCACAGGGATAGGCACTGAAGCTTTCTTT. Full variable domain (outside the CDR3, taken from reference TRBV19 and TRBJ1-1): DGGITQSPKYLFRKEGQNVTLSCEQNLNHDAMYWYRQDPGQGLRLIYYSQIVNDFQKGDIAEGYSVSREKKESFPLTVTSAQKNPTAFYLCASSVTGIGTEAFFGQGTRLTVV.

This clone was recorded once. CDR3 sequence reads: CASSLHQRGKTDTQYF. Here the CDR3 DNA reads TGTGCCAGCAGCTTACACCAGCGGGGGAAAACAGATACGCAGTATTTT. V and J are TRBV11-2 and TRBJ2-3; 8 bases line up with TRBD2. The CDR3 covers 16 residues. Germline V gene lookup returns CDR1 SGHAT and CDR2 FQNNGV. J lost 3 bases, V lost 2 bases, and 7 bases had no gene match.

CDR3 residues: CASSEAMDTLVTDTQYF. For the CDR3, the DNA is TGTGCCAGCAGTGAAGCGATGGACACCCTAGTCACAGATACGCAGTATTTT. The chain uses TRBV6-1 and TRBJ2-3; possible D gene TRBD1, 5 bases. V lost 0 bases and J lost 2, with 15 bases in between. The CDR3 has 17 residues. Germline CDR1 is MNHNS and CDR2 is SASEGT.

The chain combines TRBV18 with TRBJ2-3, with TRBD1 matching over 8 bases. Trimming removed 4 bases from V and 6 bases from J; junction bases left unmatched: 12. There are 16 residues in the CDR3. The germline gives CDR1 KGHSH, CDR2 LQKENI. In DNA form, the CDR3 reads TGTGCCAGCTCACTTGCCGGGACAGGAATTAGGGATACGCAGTATTTT. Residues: CASSLAGTGIRDTQYF.